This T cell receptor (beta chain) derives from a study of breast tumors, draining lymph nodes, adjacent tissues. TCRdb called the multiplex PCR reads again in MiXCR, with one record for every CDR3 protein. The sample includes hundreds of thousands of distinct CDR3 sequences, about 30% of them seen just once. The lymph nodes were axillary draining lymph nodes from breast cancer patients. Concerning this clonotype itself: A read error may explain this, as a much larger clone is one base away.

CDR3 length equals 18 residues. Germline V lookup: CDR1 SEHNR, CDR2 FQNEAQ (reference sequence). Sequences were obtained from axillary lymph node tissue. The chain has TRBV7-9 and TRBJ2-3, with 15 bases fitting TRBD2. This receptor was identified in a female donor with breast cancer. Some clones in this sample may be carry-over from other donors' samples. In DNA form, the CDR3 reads TGTGCCAGCAGCTTTGGGACTAGCGGGAGGCTGACCACACATACGCAGTATTTT. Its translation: CASSFGTSGRLTTHTQYF.